This T cell receptor (beta chain) originates from a study of T cell responses to AZD1222 COVID-19 vaccine. Study-wide findings and caveats: In a largely white British group with more females than males, clonal diversity was possibly underestimated. With dominance at 160-218 and 743-854, vaccine-associated CD4 TCRs spanned spike. Increases in Spike-specific TCR breadth and depth were seen after two AZD1222 doses. The study identified only six AZD1222 recipients as seropositive at baseline.

Worth noting for this clone: The antigen is undetermined.

Only in-frame clones appear in the TCRdb table, and some are missing; sequencing was by immunoSEQ multiplex PCR. The sample holds more than 120,000 clones, around 90% seen once. V dropped 5 bases and J dropped 7 bases, with 18 bases sitting between them. CDR1 SNHLY and CDR2 FYNNEI come from the germline V gene. The CDR3 extends over 16 amino acids. The starting material was peripheral blood, obtained 28 days after the second dose of the MenACWY control vaccine. The chain links TRBV2 to TRBJ1-6, with TRBD1 as a possible D gene (5 bases). This receptor was taken from an adult who received the MenACWY meningococcal vaccine as a control. The CDR3 protein is CASSRQKQVRNSPLHF. The CDR3 bases are TGTGCCAGCAGTCGCCAGAAACAGGTCCGGAATTCACCCCTCCACTTT. The whole variable domain, filled in from reference TRBV2 and TRBJ1-6, reads EPEVTQTPSHQVTQMGQEVILRCVPISNHLYFYWYRQILGQKVEFLVSFYNNEISEKSEIFDDQFSVERPDGSNFTLKIRSTKLEDSAMYFCASSRQKQVRNSPLHFGNGTRLTVT.